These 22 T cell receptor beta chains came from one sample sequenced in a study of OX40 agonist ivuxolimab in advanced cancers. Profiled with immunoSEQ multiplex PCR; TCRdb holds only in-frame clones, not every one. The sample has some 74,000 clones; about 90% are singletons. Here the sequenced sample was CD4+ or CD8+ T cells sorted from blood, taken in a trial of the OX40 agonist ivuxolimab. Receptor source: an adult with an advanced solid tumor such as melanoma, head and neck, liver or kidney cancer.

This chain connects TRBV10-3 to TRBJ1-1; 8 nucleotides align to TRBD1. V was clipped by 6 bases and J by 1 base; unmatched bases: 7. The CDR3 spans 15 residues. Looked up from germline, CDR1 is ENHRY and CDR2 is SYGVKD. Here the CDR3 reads CAIRRKDRENTEAFF. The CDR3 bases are TGTGCCATCAGGCGGAAGGACAGGGAGAACACTGAAGCTTTCTTT.

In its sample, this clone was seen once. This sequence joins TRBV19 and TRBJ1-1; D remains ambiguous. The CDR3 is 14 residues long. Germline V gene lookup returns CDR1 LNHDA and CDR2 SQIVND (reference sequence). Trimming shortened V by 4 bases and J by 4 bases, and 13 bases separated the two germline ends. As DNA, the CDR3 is TGTGCCAGTAGTAGGGGTAAGGTTGGCACTGAAGCTTTCTTT. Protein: CASSRGKVGTEAFF.

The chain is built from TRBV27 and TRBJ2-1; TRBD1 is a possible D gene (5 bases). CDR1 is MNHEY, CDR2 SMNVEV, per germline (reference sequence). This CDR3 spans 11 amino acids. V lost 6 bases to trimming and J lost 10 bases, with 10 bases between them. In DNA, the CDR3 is TGTGCCAGCAGGGACATATGGGAGCAGTTCTTC. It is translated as CASRDIWEQFF.

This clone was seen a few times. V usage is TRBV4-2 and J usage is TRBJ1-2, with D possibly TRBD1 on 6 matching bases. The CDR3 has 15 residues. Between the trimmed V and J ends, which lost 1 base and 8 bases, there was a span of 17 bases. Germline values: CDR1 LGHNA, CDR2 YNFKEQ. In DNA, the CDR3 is TGTGCCAGCAGCCAAGTCGGTGAGGGGGGATTCGGCTACACCTTC. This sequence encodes CASSQVGEGGFGYTF.

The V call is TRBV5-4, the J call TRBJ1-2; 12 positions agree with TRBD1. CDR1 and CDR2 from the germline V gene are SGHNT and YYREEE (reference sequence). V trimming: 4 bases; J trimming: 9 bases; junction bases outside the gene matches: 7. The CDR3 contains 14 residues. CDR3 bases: TGTGCCAGCAGCCACCGGGACAGGGGGCATAGCTACACCTTC. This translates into CASSHRDRGHSYTF.

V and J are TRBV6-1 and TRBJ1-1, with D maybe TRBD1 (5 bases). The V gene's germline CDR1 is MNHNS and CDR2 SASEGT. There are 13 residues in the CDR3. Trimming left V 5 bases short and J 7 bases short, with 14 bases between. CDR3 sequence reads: CASSIRQISEAFF. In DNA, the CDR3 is TGTGCCAGCAGTATCCGACAGATCAGTGAAGCTTTCTTT.

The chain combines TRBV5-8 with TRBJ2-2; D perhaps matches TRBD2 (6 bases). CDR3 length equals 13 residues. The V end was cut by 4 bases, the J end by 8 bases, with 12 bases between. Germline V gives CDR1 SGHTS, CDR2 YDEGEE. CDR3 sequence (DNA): TGTGCCAGCAGCAAAGGGGAGGCGGGGGAGCTGTTTTTT. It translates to CASSKGEAGELFF.

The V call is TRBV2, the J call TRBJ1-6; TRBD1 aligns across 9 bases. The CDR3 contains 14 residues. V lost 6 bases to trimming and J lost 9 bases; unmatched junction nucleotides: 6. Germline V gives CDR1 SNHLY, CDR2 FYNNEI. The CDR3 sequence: CASSVQGAGSPLHF. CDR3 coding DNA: TGTGCCAGCAGCGTACAGGGGGCTGGTTCACCCCTCCACTTT.

CDR3 coding DNA: TGTGCCAGCAGTCGGGACAGTAACACCATATATTTT. Translated: CASSRDSNTIYF. This rearrangement joins TRBV14 to TRBJ1-3; the match to TRBD1 covers 7 bases. CDR1 is SGHDN and CDR2 is FVKESK in the germline V gene. The CDR3 sequence is 12 residues long. J gave up 7 bases and V 6 bases, and 3 bases lay outside the gene matches. The full variable domain, with the rest looked up from reference TRBV14 and TRBJ1-3, is EAGVTQFPSHSVIEKGQTVTLRCDPISGHDNLYWYRRVMGKEIKFLLHFVKESKQDESGMPNNRFLAERTGGTYSTLKVQPAELEDSGVYFCASSRDSNTIYFGEGSWLTVV.

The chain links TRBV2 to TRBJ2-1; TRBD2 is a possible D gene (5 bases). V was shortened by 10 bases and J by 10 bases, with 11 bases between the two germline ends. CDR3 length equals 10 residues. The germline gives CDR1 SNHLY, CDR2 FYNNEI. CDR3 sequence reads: CANGEREQFF. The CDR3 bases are TGTGCCAACGGGGAGAGGGAGCAGTTCTTC.

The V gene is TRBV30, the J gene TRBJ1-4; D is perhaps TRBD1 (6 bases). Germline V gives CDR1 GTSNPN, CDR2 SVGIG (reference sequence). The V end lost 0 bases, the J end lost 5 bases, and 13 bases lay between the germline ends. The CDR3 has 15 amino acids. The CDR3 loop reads CAWSVAGQWNEKLFF. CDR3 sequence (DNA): TGTGCCTGGAGTGTGGCAGGACAGTGGAATGAAAAACTGTTTTTT.

The CDR3 coding sequence is TGTGCCAGCAGCGCGCATCTCAGCTCCTACAATGAGCAGTTCTTC. Its translation is CASSAHLSSYNEQFF. The chain has TRBV9 and TRBJ2-1; D is ambiguous. This CDR3 spans 15 amino acids. Trimming left V 3 bases short and J 0 bases short, with 10 bases between. Germline V CDR1 and CDR2: SGDLS, YYNGEE.

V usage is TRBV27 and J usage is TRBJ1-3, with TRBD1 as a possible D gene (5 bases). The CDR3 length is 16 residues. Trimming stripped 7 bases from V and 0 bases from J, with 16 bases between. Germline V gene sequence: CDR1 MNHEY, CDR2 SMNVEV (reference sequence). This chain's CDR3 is CASKPLGVDSGNTIYF. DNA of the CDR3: TGTGCCAGCAAGCCCCTGGGGGTTGACTCTGGAAACACCATATATTTT.

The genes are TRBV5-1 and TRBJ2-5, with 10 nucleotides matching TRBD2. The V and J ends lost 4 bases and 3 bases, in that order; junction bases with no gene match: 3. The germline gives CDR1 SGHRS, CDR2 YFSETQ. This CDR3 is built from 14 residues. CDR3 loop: CASSVTSGKETQYF. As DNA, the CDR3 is TGCGCCAGCAGCGTAACTAGCGGGAAAGAGACCCAGTACTTC.

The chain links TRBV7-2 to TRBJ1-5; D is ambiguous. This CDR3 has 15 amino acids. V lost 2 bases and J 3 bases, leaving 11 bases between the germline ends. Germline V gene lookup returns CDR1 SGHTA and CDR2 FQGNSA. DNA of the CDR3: TGTGCCAGCAGCTTACGGGTTCATAACAATCAGCCCCAGCATTTT. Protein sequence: CASSLRVHNNQPQHF.

CDR3 sequence reads: CATDKQGEQETQYF. CDR3 sequence (DNA): TGTGCCACCGACAAACAAGGTGAACAAGAGACCCAGTACTTC. The rearrangement links TRBV10-3 to TRBJ2-5; D remains unclear. CDR1 and CDR2 (germline): ENHRY, SYGVKD. The CDR3 totals 14 residues. V lost 10 bases, J lost 2 bases, and 17 bases lay in between.

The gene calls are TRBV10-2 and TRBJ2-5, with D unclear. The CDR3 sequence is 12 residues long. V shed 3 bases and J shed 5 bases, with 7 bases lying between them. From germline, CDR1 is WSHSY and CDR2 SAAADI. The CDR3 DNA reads TGCGCCAGCAGTGAATTGGGGGAGACCCAGTACTTC. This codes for CASSELGETQYF.

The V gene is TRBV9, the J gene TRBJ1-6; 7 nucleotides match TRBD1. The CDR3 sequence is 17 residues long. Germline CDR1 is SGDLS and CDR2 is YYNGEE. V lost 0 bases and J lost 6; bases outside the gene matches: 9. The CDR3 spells CASSVAVSAGGNSPLHF. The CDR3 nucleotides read TGTGCCAGCAGCGTAGCAGTGTCGGCAGGGGGTAATTCACCCCTCCACTTT.

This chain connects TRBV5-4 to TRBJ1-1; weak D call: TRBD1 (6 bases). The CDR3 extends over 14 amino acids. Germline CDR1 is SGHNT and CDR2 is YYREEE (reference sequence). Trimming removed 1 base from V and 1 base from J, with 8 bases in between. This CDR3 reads CASSLQGRNTEAFF. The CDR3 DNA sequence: TGTGCCAGCAGCTTGCAGGGGCGGAACACTGAAGCTTTCTTT.

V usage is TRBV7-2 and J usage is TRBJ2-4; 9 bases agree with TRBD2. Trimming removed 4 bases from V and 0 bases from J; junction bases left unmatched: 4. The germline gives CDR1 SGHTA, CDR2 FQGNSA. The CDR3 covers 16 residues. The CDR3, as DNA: TGTGCCAGCAGCTACCTAGCGGGGATAGCCAAAAACATTCAGTACTTC. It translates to CASSYLAGIAKNIQYF.

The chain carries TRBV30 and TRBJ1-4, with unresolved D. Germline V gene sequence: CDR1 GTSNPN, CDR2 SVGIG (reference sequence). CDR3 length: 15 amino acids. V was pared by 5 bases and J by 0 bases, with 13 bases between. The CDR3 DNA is TGTGCCTGGGGCCCCCGACGGGCAACTAATGAAAAACTGTTTTTT. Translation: CAWGPRRATNEKLFF.

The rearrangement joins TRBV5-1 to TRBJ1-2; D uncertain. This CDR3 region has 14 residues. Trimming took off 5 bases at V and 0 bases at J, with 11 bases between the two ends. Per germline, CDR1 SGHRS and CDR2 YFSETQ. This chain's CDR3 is CASRDSAANYGYTF. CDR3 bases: TGCGCCAGCAGGGATTCAGCTGCTAACTATGGCTACACCTTC.